This T cell receptor beta chain originates from a study of blood T cell repertoires in COVID-19. Overall study context: Whether acute or convalescent, the COVID-19 samples came from the United States, Italy and Spain. Sources were T cells, B-cell-depleted T cells, or PBMCs; the material itself was cDNA or gDNA.

Original processing notes: The authors estimated nucleated cell counts from reference gene primer amplification. Data came from immunoSEQ multiplex PCR; TCRdb stores just in-frame clones and leaves some out. V and J calls and clone size follow that table, whereas D and trimming were derived from the DNA. The table records roughly 110,000 clones, around 84% of them present only once. This CDR3 has 18 residues. Germline CDR1 and CDR2: MNHNS and SASEGT. V trimming: 0 bases; J trimming: 4 bases; junction bases outside the gene matches: 14. The chain recombines TRBV6-1 with TRBJ2-5; 7 bases are a match to TRBD2. This clonotype was obtained from a woman aged 35 to 49 with acute or convalescent COVID-19. The sequencing sample was made of peripheral blood. The CDR3 spells CASSEALEVLAGSETQYF. CDR3 DNA sequence: TGTGCCAGCAGTGAAGCGCTAGAGGTCTTAGCGGGCTCAGAGACCCAGTACTTC.